Sequencing of this TCR beta chain was carried out in a study of human T cells and chemical hapten exposure (dated by TCRdb to 2020 to 2023). Context from the whole study: For sensitization, 2% DPC in acetone was applied to a 2 cm by 2 cm area of upper inner arm skin. Peripheral blood TCR repertoire changes were tracked in vivo in alopecia patients during primary and secondary sensitization to the hapten diphenylcyclopropenone (DPC). Weekly therapeutic DPC doses were additionally applied to the scalp of patients throughout the approximately 23-week study period. Patient blood was sampled pre-sensitization (week 0) and at 2, 6 and about 24 weeks after DPC sensitization. Alopecia areata with under or over 50% scalp involvement, alopecia totalis and alopecia universalis were represented in the patient cohort, which was mostly female. The libraries were sequenced as a pool, and the TCR yield per sample differed mostly because of small variations in library volumes within the pool. Patch testing was done on the upper back using Finn chambers containing 0.01% DPC, and results were scored after 6 days according to International Contact Dermatitis Research Group standards. For TCR sequencing, blood came from approximately 29 alopecia patients at anywhere from one to four time points (pre-sensitization, 2, 6 and 24 weeks).

Explained via the paper, the time point label denotes: patch test 3, about 24 weeks after DPC sensitization. Per the publication, the treatment or condition label means: therapeutic diphenylcyclopropenone sensitization with weekly scalp DPC. Blood at each patch-test visit was drawn before the patch test was applied. Eligible patients were aged 18 to 70, diagnosed with alopecia, deemed suitable for DPC therapy, and excluded if pregnant. Total RNA was extracted from unfractionated whole blood collected in Tempus Blood RNA tubes. Findings and caveats that apply to the study as a whole: Patch test score correlated positively with the number of PT1 expanded TCRs, reaching significance at thresholds 8, 16 and 32 but not at 4. After repeated subsampling, the strength of the expansion versus patch-test correlation and the threshold at which it became significant changed. No change with DPC sensitization was found in the number of TCRs above 1 in 1000 frequency, and no evidence of global repertoire structure alterations was found. Because all patients had alopecia, a presumed autoimmune disease, the immune response of the patients might differ from that of healthy individuals. Significantly more large CDR3 similarity clusters were formed by expanded TCRs than by pre-sensitization or healthy control sets, consistent with antigen-driven responses.

Libraries came from RACE. Sequencing was carried out with a NextSeq 500. Library preparation attached unique molecular identifiers to individual cDNA molecules for quantitative, reproducible TCR counting. For every blood RNA sample, sequencing covered both the TCR alpha and TCR beta chains. On the study's bioinformatics: The median number of TCRs per sample was over 85,000, ranging from 23,224 to 690,600. V, J and CDR3 annotation of the TCR reads was carried out using the Decombinator software suite. To make PS versus PT1 abundance plots, every sample was subsampled to the same number of TCRs (28,000). TCRs were defined as expanded if absent before sensitization and observed at least eight times at the 2-week time point. TCRdb applied fastp at Q25 and MiXCR to the public reads, then kept only in-frame beta chains. Entries that share a CDR3 protein sequence are merged under the most common genes and DNA. Clone size and V and J calls follow TCRdb, not the original study. Within this sample are 80,000 to 100,000 distinct CDR3 sequences, with 11% of them counted one time only. In total, the top ten clones hold around 1% of the sample.

In its sample, this clonotype was seen many times. The specificity of this receptor is unknown. Within one base of it there is no much larger clone, and no base qualities were kept. The germline V gene yields SGHRS for CDR1 and YFSETQ for CDR2. Reading from cysteine to phenylalanine, the CDR3 counts 13 amino acids. The CDR3 DNA has 39 bases and is translated from base 1. The junction carries 8 bases between V and J, which are trimmed by 2 bases and 3 bases respectively. The rearrangement joined TRBV5-1 to TRBJ1-2, with the D gene not clear enough to name. The TCR originated in a woman aged 30 to 39 with alopecia areata. Some clones in this sample may be carry-over from other donors' samples. The sample in question was whole blood, obtained in connection with sensitization to the hapten diphenylcyclopropenone (DPC). The CDR3 here reads CASSFLGDYGYTF. The sequenced DNA: TGCGCCAGCAGCTTCCTGGGAGACTATGGCTACACCTTC.